The next 4 T cell receptor beta chains were all read from a single sample in a study of T cell responses to AZD1222 COVID-19 vaccine. Profiling relied on immunoSEQ multiplex PCR, and the TCRdb table lists in-frame clones only, not all of them. Of 120,000 to 150,000 clones listed, 85% to 90% are singletons. This specimen was peripheral blood, taken 28 days after the second AZD1222 dose. Receptors were obtained from an adult who received the AZD1222 COVID-19 vaccine.

The V call is TRBV7-9, the J call TRBJ1-4, with D maybe TRBD1 (5 bases). With 3 bases removed from V and 12 bases from J, the gap between germline ends came to 14 bases. Germline CDR1 and CDR2: SEHNR and FQNEAQ (reference sequence). The CDR3 consists of 13 residues. The CDR3 loop reads CASSFLTRGELFF. The CDR3 DNA follows: TGTGCCAGCAGCTTTCTCACGAGGGGAGAACTGTTTTTT.

The V call is TRBV19, the J call TRBJ2-1, with D unclear. Looked up from germline, CDR1 is LNHDA and CDR2 is SQIVND (reference sequence). CDR3 length equals 13 residues. Trimming left V 2 bases short and J 0 bases short, with 2 bases between. The CDR3 is CASSISSYNEQFF. The DNA for the CDR3 is TGTGCCAGTAGTATAAGCTCCTACAATGAGCAGTTCTTC.

The count of this clone is one. The chain carries TRBV5-1 and TRBJ1-1; TRBD1 might be the D (5 bases). CDR3 length: 15 residues. V dropped 0 bases and J dropped 5 bases, with 14 bases sitting between them. CDR1 is SGHRS, CDR2 YFSETQ, per germline. The CDR3 loop is CASSLETAGGTEAFF. The CDR3 region has the DNA TGCGCCAGCAGCTTGGAAACCGCGGGGGGAACTGAAGCTTTCTTT.

The chain employs TRBV10-1 and TRBJ1-6; 9 bases map to TRBD1. Germline V lookup: CDR1 WNHNN, CDR2 SYGVQD (reference sequence). V gave up 6 bases and J gave up 12 bases; unmatched junction bases: 15. The CDR3 loop spans 16 amino acids. DNA for the CDR3: TGCGCCAGCAGAGAACTCGGGACAGGGTCGTCGGAACCCCTCCACTTT. Amino acid sequence: CASRELGTGSSEPLHF.